This T cell receptor beta chain was sequenced during a study of blood T cells in healthy people across ages. Germline CDR1 DFQATT, CDR2 SNEGSKA (reference sequence). The CDR3 totals 14 residues. The trim removed 5 bases at V and 10 bases at J, leaving 14 bases unmatched. This clonotype was counted between two and nine times. Through a sample-barcoded 5' primer and a J-beta primer mix, a second PCR was run for roughly 6 to 11 cycles. Via MiXCR, TCRdb re-called the 5' RACE reads, giving one row per CDR3 protein. Counted here are 450,000 to 650,000 distinct CDR3 sequences, around 24% occurring once; the ten biggest clones make up just under 9%. In addition, the sample was reused for a study of T cells of mothers and their children. According to that study: Donors comprised three healthy Caucasian mothers plus their six children.

The source of this sequence is a boy aged 10-17 years in good health. Sequences were obtained from blood. The V gene is TRBV20-1, the J gene TRBJ2-5; 9 bases map to TRBD2. In DNA form, the CDR3 reads TGCAGTGCTGGGAAAGCGGGGGGTCGGGAGGTCCAGTACTTC. Its translation: CSAGKAGGREVQYF.